This entry lists 31 T cell receptor beta chains sequenced from one sample in a study of cytomegalovirus exposure and HLA in healthy donors. A multiplex PCR was run with 60 Vbeta primers and 13 Jbeta primers. Assay used: immunoSEQ multiplex PCR; TCRdb lists only in-frame clones, some missing. Counted here are around 150,000 clones, 72% occurring once; the ten biggest clones make up approximately 4%. The sample comprised PBMCs. The origin of the receptors is a man aged 50-59 years in good health and CMV-seropositive.

This chain uses TRBV7-9 with TRBJ2-1; TRBD2 agrees at 8 bases. CDR1 SEHNR and CDR2 FQNEAQ come from the germline V gene (reference sequence). Germline trimming cut 4 bases from V and 8 bases from J; bases unmatched to any gene: 7. The CDR3 is made up of 14 amino acids. The CDR3 coding sequence is TGTGCCAGCAGCTCTAGCGGGTGGGGGGATGAGCAGTTCTTC. Amino acids: CASSSSGWGDEQFF.

The chain recombines TRBV6-5 with TRBJ2-7; the D gene is possibly TRBD2 (6 bases). Germline V lookup: CDR1 MNHEY, CDR2 SVGAGI. Trimming cost V 2 bases and J 3 bases, with 11 bases left between them. The CDR3 runs to 14 residues. The CDR3 nucleotides read TGTGCCAGCAGTTACCGTGATAGCGGCTACGAGCAGTACTTC. This codes for CASSYRDSGYEQYF.

The rearrangement joins TRBV4-1 to TRBJ1-2; weak D call: TRBD1 (6 bases). Germline-derived CDR1 and CDR2 are MGHRA and YSYEKL. V gave up 4 bases and J gave up 2 bases, with 20 bases separating them. The CDR3 is made up of 17 amino acids. CDR3 sequence (DNA): TGCGCCAGCAGCCCTTCCGGGACACTGGGGACAAACTATGGCTACACCTTC. Protein: CASSPSGTLGTNYGYTF.

In the case of this clone: One junction end does not reproduce the germline sequence, and a read error may be involved. V is TRBV7-9 and J is TRBJ1-1, with a weak D call TRBD1 (5 bases). The length of the CDR3 is 12 residues. Germline lookup yields CDR1 SEHNR and CDR2 FQNEAQ (reference sequence). The CDR3, as DNA: TGTTCCAGCAGCTTCTCCGGGGGTGAAGCTTTCTTT. It codes for CSSSFSGGEAFF.

The chain carries TRBV28 and TRBJ1-2, with TRBD1 matching over 8 bases. Trimming took 10 bases from V and 7 from J; bases not matched to a gene: 8. The CDR3 covers 12 residues. Per the germline V gene, CDR1 is MDHEN and CDR2 is SYDVKM. The DNA for the CDR3 is TGTGCCATCTCGACGACAGGGGTTGGCTACACCTTC. Encoded protein: CAISTTGVGYTF.

This clone was observed once. The V call is TRBV4-2, the J call TRBJ2-1; D perhaps matches TRBD2 (5 bases). The V end lost 4 bases, the J end lost 5 bases, and 9 bases lay between the germline ends. The CDR3 consists of 13 residues. Per germline, CDR1 LGHNA and CDR2 YNFKEQ. CDR3 loop: CASSPDWNNEQFF. The CDR3 DNA follows: TGTGCCAGCAGCCCGGACTGGAACAATGAGCAGTTCTTC.

This chain connects TRBV6-1 to TRBJ1-2; D is undetermined. Germline lookup yields CDR1 MNHNS and CDR2 SASEGT. CDR3 length equals 11 residues. Trimming pared 2 bases from V and 12 bases from J, leaving 10 bases between. For the CDR3, the DNA is TGTGCCAGCAGTGAAACTCGTGAACACACCTTC. This gives the protein CASSETREHTF.

This clone was counted between two and nine times. The genes are TRBV2 and TRBJ2-5; 9 nucleotides align to TRBD1. Germline V lookup: CDR1 SNHLY, CDR2 FYNNEI. This CDR3 has 14 residues. The junction had 6 bases not matched to a gene; V was cut back by 6 bases and J by 4 bases. The DNA for the CDR3 is TGTGCCAGCAGCAGAACAGGGGGCGGAGAGACCCAGTACTTC. Its protein is CASSRTGGGETQYF.

This clone showed up just once. The rearrangement joins TRBV7-9 to TRBJ2-3, with D possibly being TRBD1 (6 bases). Trimming took 1 base from V and 0 from J, leaving 11 bases between them. Germline V lookup: CDR1 SEHNR, CDR2 FQNEAQ (reference sequence). The CDR3 contains 16 residues. The CDR3: CASSLGQESSTDTQYF. The CDR3 nucleotides are TGTGCCAGCAGCTTAGGACAGGAATCTAGCACAGATACGCAGTATTTT.

The chain has TRBV7-2 and TRBJ2-7; D may be TRBD2 (6 bases). This CDR3 spans 15 amino acids. In germline, CDR1 is SGHTA, CDR2 FQGNSA. V shed 5 bases and J shed 0 bases, with 14 bases lying between them. CDR3 amino acids: CASSVSGTSSYEQYF. The DNA of the CDR3 is TGTGCCAGCAGCGTATCCGGGACTTCCTCCTACGAGCAGTACTTC.

The chain is built from TRBV5-1 and TRBJ2-7; D is undetermined. With 0 bases removed from V and 11 bases from J, the gap between germline ends came to 9 bases. Germline V gene data show CDR1 as SGHRS and CDR2 as YFSETQ. The CDR3 is 11 residues long. CDR3 residues: CASSLGPAKYF. CDR3 in DNA: TGCGCCAGCAGCTTGGGTCCCGCGAAGTACTTC. The full variable domain, rest sourced from reference TRBV5-1 and TRBJ2-7, is KAGVTQTPRYLIKTRGQQVTLSCSPISGHRSVSWYQQTPGQGLQFLFEYFSETQRNKGNFPGRFSGRQFSNSRSEMNVSTLELGDSALYLCASSLGPAKYFGPGTRLTVT.

The chain carries TRBV6-5 and TRBJ1-2, with 8 bases fitting TRBD1. V trimming: 5 bases; J trimming: 7 bases; junction bases outside the gene matches: 3. Looked up from germline, CDR1 is MNHEY and CDR2 is SVGAGI. The CDR3 is made up of 12 amino acids. The CDR3 here is CASSGQGGGYTF. CDR3 DNA: TGTGCCAGCAGTGGACAGGGAGGTGGCTACACCTTC.

The J gene is TRBJ1-1, the V gene TRBV2; 9 nucleotides align to TRBD1. The germline CDR1 and CDR2 sequences are SNHLY and FYNNEI. The length of the CDR3 is 12 residues. Trimming removed 7 bases from V and 11 bases from J; junction bases left unmatched: 8. The CDR3 DNA reads as TGTGCCAGCACTGGACAGGGGTTTTTGGCTTTCTTT. Translation gives CASTGQGFLAFF.

The chain couples TRBV6-5 to TRBJ1-2, with D maybe TRBD1 (6 bases). Germline CDR1 is MNHEY and CDR2 is SVGAGI. This CDR3 is 15 amino acids long. V dropped 4 bases and J dropped 4 bases, with 16 bases sitting between them. In nucleotides, the CDR3 is TGTGCCAGCAGTTTTGCAGGGGTATTAGGCTATGGCTACACCTTC. This encodes CASSFAGVLGYGYTF.

CDR3 bases: TGCGCCAGCAGCCTCGGACAGCCCTCCTACGAGCAGTACTTC. Encoded protein: CASSLGQPSYEQYF. The chain couples TRBV5-1 to TRBJ2-7; maybe TRBD1 (6 bases). V gave up 4 bases and J gave up 0 bases, with 11 bases separating them. Germline values: CDR1 SGHRS, CDR2 YFSETQ. This CDR3 region has 14 residues.

The V and J genes are TRBV2 and TRBJ2-6; D gene unclear. The germline V gene encodes CDR1 SNHLY and CDR2 FYNNEI. V gave up 6 bases and J gave up 1 base, with 10 bases separating them. This CDR3 spans 15 amino acids. The CDR3 nucleotides are TGTGCCAGCAGCGCGAGTTCGTCTGGGGCCAACGTCCTGACTTTC. It specifies CASSASSSGANVLTF.

This chain joins TRBV7-2 and TRBJ2-3, with D unresolved. This CDR3 region has 13 residues. Germline CDR1 reads SGHTA; CDR2 reads FQGNSA. V lost 1 base and J lost 5, with 7 bases in between. The CDR3 bases are TGTGCCAGCAGCTTAGTGGCACAAGATACGCAGTATTTT. Translation: CASSLVAQDTQYF.

This clone occurred a few times. V usage is TRBV14 and J usage is TRBJ1-2; D unclear. The length of the CDR3 is 14 residues. With 4 bases removed from V and 6 bases from J, the gap between germline ends came to 15 bases. In germline, CDR1 is SGHDN, CDR2 FVKESK. CDR3 amino acids: CASSRDRGRDGYTF. The CDR3 DNA is TGTGCCAGCAGCCGAGATAGAGGGAGGGATGGCTACACCTTC.

The chain recombines TRBV6-1 with TRBJ1-2; 10 nucleotides line up with TRBD1. Trimming removed 4 bases from V and 8 bases from J; junction bases left unmatched: 13. The CDR3 sequence is 16 residues long. In germline, CDR1 is MNHNS, CDR2 SASEGT. The CDR3 is CASSASLWTGGKGYTF. CDR3 bases: TGTGCCAGCAGTGCATCGCTATGGACAGGGGGTAAGGGCTACACCTTC.

V gene TRBV19 combines with J gene TRBJ1-5; no reliable D call. Germline V gene data show CDR1 as LNHDA and CDR2 as SQIVND (reference sequence). CDR3 length equals 13 residues. Trimming left V 1 base short and J 1 base short, with 2 bases between. DNA of the CDR3: TGTGCCAGTAGTATAGCGAGCAATCAGCCCCAGCATTTT. This codes for CASSIASNQPQHF.

Remarks on this clone: This CDR3 is also generated by other DNA sequences in the sample. The rearrangement links TRBV5-1 to TRBJ2-2, with D perhaps TRBD1 (5 bases). Germline V lookup: CDR1 SGHRS, CDR2 YFSETQ. The V end lost 0 bases, the J end lost 6 bases, and 6 bases lay between the germline ends. CDR3 length equals 13 residues. CDR3 DNA: TGCGCCAGCAGCTTGGGGGGCCCCGGGGAGCTGTTTTTT. Encoded protein: CASSLGGPGELFF.

The rearrangement links TRBV7-6 to TRBJ2-2, with a weak D call TRBD1 (6 bases). The V gene lost 5 bases and the J gene lost 4 bases, with 14 bases spanning the gap. The CDR3 sequence is 15 residues long. Germline lookup yields CDR1 SGHVS and CDR2 FNYEAQ. The CDR3 region has the DNA TGTGCCAGCAGCCCAGGGGCCGCGGGCACCGGGGAGCTGTTTTTT. This sequence encodes CASSPGAAGTGELFF.

The V gene is TRBV7-8, the J gene TRBJ2-7; D gene unclear. With 4 bases removed from V and 0 bases from J, the gap between germline ends came to 10 bases. The CDR3 runs to 14 residues. Germline V gene data show CDR1 as SGHVS and CDR2 as FQNEAQ. CDR3 sequence reads: CASSSLVGSYEQYF. CDR3 DNA: TGTGCCAGCAGCTCTCTAGTAGGCTCCTACGAGCAGTACTTC.

CDR3 protein: CASSYSRFGQGNGYTF. As DNA, the CDR3 is TGTGCCAGCAGTTACTCCAGGTTTGGACAGGGGAATGGCTACACCTTC. This chain connects TRBV6-5 to TRBJ1-2; 9 bases agree with TRBD1. Unmatched junction bases numbered 8, after V lost 0 bases and J lost 6 bases. Germline loops: CDR1 MNHEY, CDR2 SVGAGI. The CDR3 totals 16 residues.

The chain joins TRBV27 to TRBJ2-3; the match to TRBD2 covers 13 bases. Germline CDR1 reads MNHEY; CDR2 reads SMNVEV (reference sequence). The CDR3 is 18 residues long. Unmatched junction bases numbered 5, after V lost 0 bases and J lost 2 bases. CDR3 DNA sequence: TGTGCCAGCAGTTTATCGTTCGGGACTAGCGGGATCACAGATACGCAGTATTTT. Translating gives CASSLSFGTSGITDTQYF.

The J gene is TRBJ2-7, the V gene TRBV7-6; TRBD2 agrees at 10 bases. Germline V gene sequence: CDR1 SGHVS, CDR2 FNYEAQ. The CDR3 runs to 14 residues. After removal of 9 bases from V and 0 bases from J, the junction contained 5 bases not matched to a gene. The CDR3, as DNA: TGTGCCAGTACAAAGCGGGAGGGCTCCTACGAGCAGTACTTC. This gives the protein CASTKREGSYEQYF. The whole variable domain, filled in from reference TRBV7-6 and TRBJ2-7, reads GAGVSQSPRYKVTKRGQDVALRCDPISGHVSLYWYRQALGQGPEFLTYFNYEAQQDKSGLPNDRFSAERPEGSISTLTIQRTEQRDSAMYRCASTKREGSYEQYFGPGTRLTVT.

The chain is built from TRBV27 and TRBJ1-1, with a possible D match to TRBD1 (5 bases). Germline assignment: CDR1 MNHEY and CDR2 SMNVEV (reference sequence). The V end lost 8 bases, the J end lost 9 bases, and 19 bases lay between the germline ends. CDR3 length equals 13 residues. CDR3 in DNA: TGTGCCAGCCTCCCCCCCGGCGGGACGCAAGCTTTCTTT. As protein: CASLPPGGTQAFF.

The genes are TRBV5-1 and TRBJ1-5; the match to TRBD1 covers 10 bases. CDR1 is SGHRS and CDR2 is YFSETQ in the germline V gene. The CDR3 is made up of 16 amino acids. V dropped 4 bases and J dropped 3; count of bases not matched to a gene: 7. The CDR3 here is CASSEGTGEYNQPQHF. The CDR3 nucleotides read TGCGCCAGCAGCGAGGGGACAGGGGAGTACAATCAGCCCCAGCATTTT.

This clone was seen a single time. The V call is TRBV2, the J call TRBJ2-4; no clear D. The V end lost 11 bases, the J end lost 2 bases, and 10 bases lay between the germline ends. This CDR3 region has 12 residues. CDR1 and CDR2 from the germline V gene are SNHLY and FYNNEI. This chain's CDR3 is CASDSSKNIQYF. As DNA, the CDR3 is TGTGCCTCCGACTCGTCCAAAAACATTCAGTACTTC.

In DNA form, the CDR3 reads TGCGCCAGCAGTGATTGGGCAGTGTCTAATCAGCCCCAGCATTTT. Its translation is CASSDWAVSNQPQHF. The chain combines TRBV10-2 with TRBJ1-5; D unclear. There are 15 residues in the CDR3. The germline gives CDR1 WSHSY, CDR2 SAAADI. V was shortened by 3 bases and J by 4 bases, with 13 bases between the two germline ends.

The rearrangement uses TRBV5-1 and TRBJ2-3; D unclear. The V gene's germline CDR1 is SGHRS and CDR2 YFSETQ. The CDR3 is 15 amino acids. V was trimmed by 0 bases and J by 4 bases, leaving 12 bases between them. Written as DNA, the CDR3 is TGCGCCAGCAGCTTGGGCCAGCAGGTCGCAGATACGCAGTATTTT. This gives the protein CASSLGQQVADTQYF.